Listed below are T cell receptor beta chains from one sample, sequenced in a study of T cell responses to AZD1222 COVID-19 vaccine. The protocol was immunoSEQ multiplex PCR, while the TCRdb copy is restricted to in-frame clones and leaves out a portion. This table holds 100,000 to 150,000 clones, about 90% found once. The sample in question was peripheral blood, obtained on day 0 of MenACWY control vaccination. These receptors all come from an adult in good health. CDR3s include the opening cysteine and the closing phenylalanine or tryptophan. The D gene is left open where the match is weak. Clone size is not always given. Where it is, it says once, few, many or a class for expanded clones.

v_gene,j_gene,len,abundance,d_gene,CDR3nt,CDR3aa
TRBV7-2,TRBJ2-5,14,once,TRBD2,TGTGCCAGCAGCCTAGCGGGGGGGCAGGAGACCCAGTACTTC,CASSLAGGQETQYF
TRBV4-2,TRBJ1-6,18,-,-,TGTGCCAGCAGCCATAATAAGATGGGGGTGCAGGGAAATTCACCCCTCCACTTT,CASSHNKMGVQGNSPLHF
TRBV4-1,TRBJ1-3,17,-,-,TGCGCCAGCAGCCAAGAATTCGGGGGGTCCTTTGGAAACACCATATATTTT,CASSQEFGGSFGNTIYF
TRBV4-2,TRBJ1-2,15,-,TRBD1,TGTGCCAGCAGCCAATCCCGGGACAGGGTTTATGGCTACACCTTC,CASSQSRDRVYGYTF
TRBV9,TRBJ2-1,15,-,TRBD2,TGTGCCAGCAGCGGAGTAGCGGGAGTGTGGAATGAGCAGTTCTTC,CASSGVAGVWNEQFF
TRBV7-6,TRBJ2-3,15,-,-,TGTGCCAGCAGCATCCCCGGCTTAAGCACAGATACGCAGTATTTT,CASSIPGLSTDTQYF
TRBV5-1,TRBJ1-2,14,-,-,TGCGCCAGTTGGGAACCGGGCTCCAACTATGGCTACACCTTC,CASWEPGSNYGYTF
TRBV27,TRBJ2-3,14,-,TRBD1,TGTGCCAGCAGTTCACGGACAGGGCCAGATACGCAGTATTTT,CASSSRTGPDTQYF
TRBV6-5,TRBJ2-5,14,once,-,TGTGCCAGCATTCTCGGGACTCCACGGGAGACCCAGTACTTC,CASILGTPRETQYF
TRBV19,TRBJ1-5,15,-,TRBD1,TGTGCCAGTAGTACAGGGGGCTGGAGCAATCAGCCCCAGCATTTT,CASSTGGWSNQPQHF
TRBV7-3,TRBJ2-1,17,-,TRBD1,TGTGCCAGCATCCTCTTGCCCGGGACAGGGGATAAGAATGAGCAGTTCTTC,CASILLPGTGDKNEQFF
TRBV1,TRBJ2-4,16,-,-,TGCACCAGCAGCCACTCGGGACTTCTAGCCAAAAACATTCAGTACTTC,CTSSHSGLLAKNIQYF
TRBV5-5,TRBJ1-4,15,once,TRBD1,TGTGCCAGCAGCTTGTTGACAGGGGAGAATGAAAAACTGTTTTTT,CASSLLTGENEKLFF
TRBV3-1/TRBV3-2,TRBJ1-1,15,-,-,TGTGCCAGCAGCTCATTGGTAGGGGTTGGCACTGAAGCTTTCTTT,CASSSLVGVGTEAFF
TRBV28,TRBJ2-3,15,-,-,TGTGCCAGCAGGACCTACTCTACTAGCACAGATACGCAGTATTTT,CASRTYSTSTDTQYF
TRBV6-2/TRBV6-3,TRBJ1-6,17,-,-,TGTGCCAGCAGTTACGAAGTCGAAGGGCCTTATGGTTCACCCCTCCACTTT,CASSYEVEGPYGSPLHF
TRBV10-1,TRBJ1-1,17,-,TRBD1,TGCGCCAGCAGTAAATGGGGGACAGGGGTGTCAAACACTGAAGCTTTCTTT,CASSKWGTGVSNTEAFF
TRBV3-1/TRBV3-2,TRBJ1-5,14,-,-,TGTGCCAGCAGCCAAGTATCAGGGGCTGGGCCCCAGCATTTT,CASSQVSGAGPQHF
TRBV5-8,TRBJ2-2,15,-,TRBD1,TGTGCCAGCAGCCACAGGGGGCAGGACACCGGGGAGCTGTTTTTT,CASSHRGQDTGELFF
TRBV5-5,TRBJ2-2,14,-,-,TGTGCCAGCAGCTTGGAAGGGGCAGCCGGGGAGCTGTTTTTT,CASSLEGAAGELFF
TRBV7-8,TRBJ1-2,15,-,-,TGTGCCAGCAGCTTAGCGTGGGCAAGCAACTATGGCTACACCTTC,CASSLAWASNYGYTF
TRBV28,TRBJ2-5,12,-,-,TGTGCCAGCAGTTCCGCGGAAGAGACCCAGTACTTC,CASSSAEETQYF
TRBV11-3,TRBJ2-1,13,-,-,TGTGCCAGCAGCGACAGGTTTCGCAATGAGCAGTTCTTC,CASSDRFRNEQFF
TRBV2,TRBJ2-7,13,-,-,TGTGCCAGCTCGGGACGTCGTCATTACGAGCAGTACTTC,CASSGRRHYEQYF
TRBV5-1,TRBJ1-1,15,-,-,TGCGCCAGCAGCTTAGGACAGATTTTGAACACTGAAGCTTTCTTT,CASSLGQILNTEAFF
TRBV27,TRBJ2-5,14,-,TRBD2,TGTGCCAGCAGTTTGGCAGGCGGGGGGGAGACCCAGTACTTC,CASSLAGGGETQYF
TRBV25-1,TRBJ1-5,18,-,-,TGTGCCAGCAGTGAAACTACCGGCGGGGGAAGGCGCAATCAGCCCCAGCATTTT,CASSETTGGGRRNQPQHF
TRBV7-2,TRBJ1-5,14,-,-,TGTGCCAGCAGCTTAGACAGGACCAATCAGCCCCAGCATTTT,CASSLDRTNQPQHF
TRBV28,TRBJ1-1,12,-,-,TGTGCCAGCAAAGGAATGAACACTGAAGCTTTCTTT,CASKGMNTEAFF
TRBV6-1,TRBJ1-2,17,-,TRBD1,TGTGCCAGCAGTGACCGGGACAGTTTTCCACTTAACTATGGCTACACCTTC,CASSDRDSFPLNYGYTF
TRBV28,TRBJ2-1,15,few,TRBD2,TGTGCCAGCAGTCAACTAGCGGTGTCCTACAATGAGCAGTTCTTC,CASSQLAVSYNEQFF
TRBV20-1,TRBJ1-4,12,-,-,TGCAGTGCTAGTGCGGAAAATGAAAAACTGTTTTTT,CSASAENEKLFF
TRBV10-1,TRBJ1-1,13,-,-,TGCGCCAGCAGTGAGAACAGCGGGACTGAAGCTTTCTTT,CASSENSGTEAFF
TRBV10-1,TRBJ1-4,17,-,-,TGCGCCAGCAGTGAGCCAGGGCCCTGCCCAACTAATGAAAAACTGTTTTTT,CASSEPGPCPTNEKLFF
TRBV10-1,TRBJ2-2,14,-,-,TGCGCCAGCAGAGATAGGGCTCTTTTCGGGGAGCTGTTTTTT,CASRDRALFGELFF
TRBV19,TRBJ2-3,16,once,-,TGTGCCAGTAGTATAGATCTATCCCGGTTCTCGGCTACGCAGTATTTT,CASSIDLSRFSATQYF
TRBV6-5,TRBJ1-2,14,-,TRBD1,TGTGCCAGCAGACGACAGGGGGCGGGCTATGGCTACACCTTC,CASRRQGAGYGYTF
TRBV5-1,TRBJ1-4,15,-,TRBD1,TGCGCCAGCAGTTTGGGGACAGTGCCTCAGGAAAAACTGTTTTTT,CASSLGTVPQEKLFF
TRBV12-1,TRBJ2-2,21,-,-,TGTGCCAGCAGCCCCCATGTAGGACACAGGCAAACTCCGACGAACACCGGGGAGCTGTTTTTT,CASSPHVGHRQTPTNTGELFF
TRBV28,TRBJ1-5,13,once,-,TGTGCCAGCAGTCCAGGGGTAAATCAGCCCCAGCATTTT,CASSPGVNQPQHF
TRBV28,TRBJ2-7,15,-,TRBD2,TGTGCCAGCAGAAGAAGACTAGCGGGAGCTGGGGAGCAGTACTTC,CASRRRLAGAGEQYF
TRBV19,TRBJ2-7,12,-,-,TGTGCCAGTAGTGTCAATGACTACGAGCAGTACTTC,CASSVNDYEQYF
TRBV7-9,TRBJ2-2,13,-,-,TGTGCCAGCAGCTTGGGGGTAGCCGGGGAGCTGTTTTTT,CASSLGVAGELFF
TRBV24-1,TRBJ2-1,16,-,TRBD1,TGTGCCACCAGTGACAGCAGAGGGGGCAACTACAATGAGCAGTTCTTC,CATSDSRGGNYNEQFF
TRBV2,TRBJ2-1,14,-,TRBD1,TGTGCCAGCAGTGAGGGACAGGGTTTCAATGAGCAGTTCTTC,CASSEGQGFNEQFF
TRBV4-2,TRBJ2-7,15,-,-,TGTGCCAGCAGCCAAGACAAGGGGTATGACTACGAGCAGTACTTC,CASSQDKGYDYEQYF
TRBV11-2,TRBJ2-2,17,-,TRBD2,TGTGCCAGCAGCTTTGAACTAGCGGGACGCCCGGGCGGGGAGCTGTTTTTT,CASSFELAGRPGGELFF
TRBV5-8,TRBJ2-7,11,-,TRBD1,TGTGCCAGCAGATGGACAGGGGAGCAGTACTTC,CASRWTGEQYF
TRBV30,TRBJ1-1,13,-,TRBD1,TGTGCCTGGAGTGTGGGACAGTACACTGAAGCTTTCTTT,CAWSVGQYTEAFF
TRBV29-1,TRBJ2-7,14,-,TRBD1,TGCAGCGTGGGGTACGGGACAGGGGCCAGCGAGCAGTACTTC,CSVGYGTGASEQYF
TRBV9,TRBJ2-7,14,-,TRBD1,TGTGCCAGCAGCTCGGGACAGGGGGCCTACGAGCAGTACTTC,CASSSGQGAYEQYF
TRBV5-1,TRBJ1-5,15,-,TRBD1,TGCGCCAGCAGTTGGACAGGCGATAGCAATCAGCCCCAGCATTTT,CASSWTGDSNQPQHF
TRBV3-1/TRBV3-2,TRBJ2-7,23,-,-,TGTGCCAGCAGCCAAGAAGCACAGGGGTCCCGGGGGATCCGCCCTAGTCGACTTCGCGAGCAGTACTTC,CASSQEAQGSRGIRPSRLREQYF